This TCR beta chain was profiled in a study of T-cell reconstitution after alpha-beta-depleted transplantation in children. As it was prepared, the TCRbeta library received unique molecular identifiers. TCRdb itself ran the PCR reads through MiXCR, one entry per CDR3 protein. Of a few hundred thousand distinct CDR3 sequences in the sample, 20% were seen once. This clonotype was observed at least ten times. This CDR3 has 17 amino acids. Germline values: CDR1 SEHNR, CDR2 FQNEAQ (reference sequence). Trimming removed 7 bases from V and 0 bases from J; junction bases left unmatched: 11. The sample in question was PBMCs from the stem cell graft donor, obtained from the stem cell graft. This chain links TRBV7-9 with TRBJ1-3, with 8 bases fitting TRBD1. The sequence was collected from a human donor who donated a stem cell graft to a child with acute myeloid leukemia. The CDR3 loop reads CASIRTGRLSSGNTIYF. The CDR3 nucleotides are TGTGCCAGCATCCGGACAGGGCGCCTTAGCTCTGGAAACACCATATATTTT.